Sequencing of this T cell receptor beta chain was carried out in a study of shared clonotypes between healthy human individuals. Study information: For every donor, three CD4 naive, three CD4 memory, two CD8 naive and one CD8 memory plates were used. Study-level findings and limits: Rarefaction showed sorted-subset sequencing was incomplete despite large depth.

All the donors were Caucasian adults who lived in Nashville, Tennessee. A CD45RA-negative memory subset and a CD45RA+ naive subset were separated from the CD4+ cells. This clone was seen only once. Its specificity is unknown. Generated by immunoSEQ multiplex PCR, the TCRdb table keeps only in-frame clones and is missing some. The table lists some 2,500,000 clones, roughly 93% of them singletons. The CDR3 runs to 14 residues. CDR1 and CDR2 (germline): SGHNT, YYREEE (reference sequence). V lost 2 bases and J lost 7, with 15 bases in between. This clonotype originated in a man aged 18 to 29 in good health. Some clones in this sample may be carry-over from other donors' samples. Sample: naive CD4+ T cells from PBMCs. Subset meaning: CD45RA+ positively selected. The chain couples TRBV5-4 to TRBJ2-5, with D perhaps being TRBD1 or TRBD2 (6 bases each). DNA of the CDR3: TGTGCCAGCAGCTTAGGGGGAGGTGATGGGACCCAGTACTTC. Translated, it gives CASSLGGGDGTQYF. Supplemented by reference TRBV5-4 and TRBJ2-5, the full variable domain reads ETGVTQSPTHLIKTRGQQVTLRCSSQSGHNTVSWYQQALGQGPQFIFQYYREEENGRGNFPPRFSGLQFPNYSSELNVNALELDDSALYLCASSLGGGDGTQYFGPGTRLLVL.